The 24 T cell receptor beta chains reported below all come from one sample, sequenced in a study of CXCR3-negative and CXCR3-positive naive CD8 T cells. In preparing the TRB cDNA libraries, 5' RACE with UMI labels was used. TCRdb re-called the 5' RACE reads and shows each CDR3 protein once, DNA omitted. This table lists 60,000 or so distinct CDR3 sequences. The sequenced sample consisted of memory CD8+ T cells from blood. These receptors came from a human donor in good health. Some clones in this sample may be carry-over from other donors' samples.

The rearrangement uses TRBV14 and TRBJ1-2; TCRdb indicates TRBD1, and absent DNA this call remains unverified. The germline gives CDR1 SGHDN, CDR2 FVKESK. There are 14 residues in the CDR3. This chain's CDR3 is CASSFRTGLYGYTF.

CDR3 sequence reads: CASSLSGGALYNEQFF. This chain uses TRBV7-2 with TRBJ2-1; without DNA, the TCRdb call of TRBD1 cannot be checked. CDR3 length: 16 amino acids. Germline CDR1 and CDR2: SGHTA and FQGNSA. The complete variable domain, with remaining parts taken from reference TRBV7-2 and TRBJ2-1, reads GAGVSQSPSNKVTEKGKDVELRCDPISGHTALYWYRQSLGQGLEFLIYFQGNSAPDKSGLPSDRFSAERTGGSVSTLTIQRTQQEDSAVYLCASSLSGGALYNEQFFGPGTRLTVL.

The J gene is TRBJ2-1, the V gene TRBV3-1; the TCRdb D gene call, TRBD1, has no DNA to confirm it. Per the germline V gene, CDR1 is LGHDT and CDR2 is YNNKEL (reference sequence). This CDR3 spans 13 amino acids. The CDR3 protein is CASSPQGYNEQFF.

V usage is TRBV20-1 and J usage is TRBJ1-2. The CDR3 totals 11 residues. Germline V CDR1 and CDR2: DFQATT, SNEGSKA (reference sequence). CDR3 amino acids: CSARGLLGYTF.

J is TRBJ1-2 and V is TRBV27; TCRdb's D call, TRBD1, is unchecked because there is no DNA. The CDR3 sequence is 15 residues long. Germline CDR1 is MNHEY and CDR2 is SMNVEV (reference sequence). The CDR3 loop reads CASIPGQGATGGYTF.

This rearrangement joins TRBV2 to TRBJ2-2; TCRdb's D call, TRBD1, is unchecked because there is no DNA. CDR3 length: 14 amino acids. The germline CDR1 and CDR2 sequences are SNHLY and FYNNEI. This chain's CDR3 is CATLGQGITGELFF.

The chain carries TRBV7-7 and TRBJ1-1. The CDR3 spans 13 residues. CDR1 SSHAT and CDR2 FNYEAQ come from the germline V gene (reference sequence). CDR3: CASSLGQNTEAFF.

The rearrangement joins TRBV7-3 to TRBJ2-3. This CDR3 has 15 amino acids. Germline assignment: CDR1 SGHTA and CDR2 FQGTGA. CDR3: CASSLGGYGTDTQYF.

V usage is TRBV7-2 and J usage is TRBJ2-5; the D call of TRBD2 rests on TCRdb alone, since no DNA is present to check it. Germline lookup yields CDR1 SGHTA and CDR2 FQGNSA. CDR3 length: 20 amino acids. CDR3 sequence: CASSTPPGTSGGAYQETQYF.

In terms of frequency, this clonotype is medium-sized (0.01 to 0.1%). The chain uses TRBV20-1 and TRBJ2-5; checking the TCRdb D call of TRBD1 is not possible without DNA. Germline V lookup: CDR1 DFQATT, CDR2 SNEGSKA (reference sequence). The CDR3 runs 14 residues. Here the CDR3 reads CSARTGTHQETQYF.

The CDR3 loop is CASSPGTGGVETQYF. V and J are TRBV6-6 and TRBJ2-5; TCRdb picks TRBD1, but there is no DNA to check that call. This CDR3 comprises 15 residues. Germline CDR1 reads MNHNY; CDR2 reads SVGAGI (reference sequence).

This chain uses TRBV20-1 with TRBJ2-1; TCRdb lists TRBD1, though no DNA is available to test this call. CDR1 DFQATT and CDR2 SNEGSKA come from the germline V gene (reference sequence). There are 15 residues in the CDR3. The CDR3 reads CSAREWDRVYNEQFF.

V usage is TRBV24-1 and J usage is TRBJ2-1; there is no DNA to check the TCRdb D call of TRBD2. This CDR3 is 16 amino acids long. Germline V lookup: CDR1 KGHDR, CDR2 SFDVKD. CDR3 loop: CATSDLAGSIDNEQFF.

The chain employs TRBV19 and TRBJ1-1; the TCRdb D gene call, TRBD1, has no DNA to confirm it. CDR1 LNHDA and CDR2 SQIVND come from the germline V gene (reference sequence). This CDR3 has 17 amino acids. The CDR3 sequence: CASSIAIDRGRSGGAFF.

The V call is TRBV25-1, the J call TRBJ1-2; with no DNA, the TCRdb D assignment of TRBD1 cannot be verified. This CDR3 has 12 residues. Per the germline V gene, CDR1 is MGHDK and CDR2 is SYGVNS. This chain's CDR3 is CASSMGAVGYTF.

This chain links TRBV4-3 with TRBJ1-3. Germline V gene sequence: CDR1 LGHNA, CDR2 YSLEER. The CDR3 spans 15 residues. This chain's CDR3 is CASSLGLEAGNTIYF.

The chain carries TRBV27 and TRBJ1-5. Looked up from germline, CDR1 is MNHEY and CDR2 is SMNVEV (reference sequence). This CDR3 is 13 amino acids long. The CDR3 here is CASSPYSNQPQHF.

The chain is built from TRBV6-2 or TRBV6-3 and TRBJ2-1. The CDR3 sequence is 15 residues long. Germline loops: CDR1 MNHEY, CDR2 SVGEGT. The CDR3 sequence: CASSYSDTAYNEQFF.

The chain has TRBV12-3 or TRBV12-4 and TRBJ2-1. The CDR3 contains 13 residues. The CDR3 loop is CASSLYSRNEQFF.

This clonotype is identified as medium-sized from frequency. The rearrangement links TRBV29-1 to TRBJ2-3; TCRdb outputs TRBD1, but without DNA this stays unchecked. Germline V gives CDR1 SQVTM, CDR2 ANQGSEA. This CDR3 has 15 amino acids. The CDR3 loop reads CSARGGGGPTDTQYF.

The CDR3 sequence: CATSRDNNEQFF. The chain combines TRBV15 with TRBJ2-1. The CDR3 is made up of 12 amino acids. CDR1 and CDR2 (germline): LNHNV, YYDKDF (reference sequence). Full variable domain (remainder filled in from reference TRBV15 and TRBJ2-1): DAMVIQNPRYQVTQFGKPVTLSCSQTLNHNVMYWYQQKSSQAPKLLFHYYDKDFNNEADTPDNFQSRRPNTSFCFLDIRSPGLGDTAMYLCATSRDNNEQFFGPGTRLTVL.

The J gene is TRBJ1-5, the V gene TRBV29-1. This CDR3 is 12 amino acids long. Germline loops: CDR1 SQVTM, CDR2 ANQGSEA. The CDR3 loop is CSVITEDQPQHF. Full variable domain (remainder filled in from reference TRBV29-1 and TRBJ1-5): SAVISQKPSRDICQRGTSLTIQCQVDSQVTMMFWYRQQPGQSLTLIATANQGSEATYESGFVIDKFPISRPNLTFSTLTVSNMSPEDSSIYLCSVITEDQPQHFGDGTRLSIL.

The rearrangement links TRBV13 to TRBJ2-1; TCRdb returns TRBD2, unconfirmable since there is no DNA. Germline-derived CDR1 and CDR2 are PRHDT and FYEKMQ (reference sequence). The CDR3 is 15 amino acids. This CDR3 reads CASTWDRGGYNEQFF.

J is TRBJ2-7 and V is TRBV5-1; the TCRdb D gene call, TRBD1, has no DNA to confirm it. The CDR3 is made up of 14 amino acids. Germline-derived CDR1 and CDR2 are SGHRS and YFSETQ. This CDR3 is CASSQRDDRNEQYF. The whole variable domain, remainder taken from reference TRBV5-1 and TRBJ2-7, is KAGVTQTPRYLIKTRGQQVTLSCSPISGHRSVSWYQQTPGQGLQFLFEYFSETQRNKGNFPGRFSGRQFSNSRSEMNVSTLELGDSALYLCASSQRDDRNEQYFGPGTRLTVT.